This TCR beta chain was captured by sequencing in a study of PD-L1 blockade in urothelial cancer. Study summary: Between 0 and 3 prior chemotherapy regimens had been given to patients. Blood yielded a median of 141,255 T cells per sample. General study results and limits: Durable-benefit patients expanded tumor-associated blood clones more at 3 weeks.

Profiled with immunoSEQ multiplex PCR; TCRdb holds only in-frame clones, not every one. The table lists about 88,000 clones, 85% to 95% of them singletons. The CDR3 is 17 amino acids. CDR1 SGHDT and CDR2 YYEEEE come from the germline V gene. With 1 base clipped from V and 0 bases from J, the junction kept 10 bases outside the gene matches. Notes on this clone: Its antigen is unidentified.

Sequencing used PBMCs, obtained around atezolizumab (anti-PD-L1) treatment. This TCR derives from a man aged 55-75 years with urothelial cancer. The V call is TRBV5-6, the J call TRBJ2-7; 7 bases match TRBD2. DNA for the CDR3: TGTGCCAGCAGCTTGCCTTTTTCTAGCGGTTACTCCTACGAGCAGTACTTC. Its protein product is CASSLPFSSGYSYEQYF.